This T cell receptor (beta chain) stems from a study of shared clonotypes between healthy human individuals. Overall study results and limits: Naive CD4 clonotypes were shared across several donors at about 5%. Large depth notwithstanding, sorted-subset sequencing proved incomplete by rarefaction.

This clone was counted a single time. Antigen unknown. Naive-designated CD8 cells lacked CD45RO, were positively enriched for CCR7, and omitted terminally differentiated effector memory CD45RA+ cells. This CDR3 has 15 residues. Looked up from germline, CDR1 is MNHEY and CDR2 is SVGAGI. Trimming cost V 2 bases and J 3 bases, with 13 bases left between them. Profiling relied on immunoSEQ multiplex PCR, and the TCRdb table lists in-frame clones only, not all of them. The table includes 1.5 million to 2.5 million clones, less than 95% detected once. This sequence joins TRBV6-5 and TRBJ1-1; no clear D gene. The sequencing input was naive CD8+ T cells sorted from blood. The sequence was obtained from a man younger than 35 in good health. CDR3 coding DNA: TGTGCCAGCAGTTACGACGGTATGGCGGACACTGAAGCTTTCTTT. Translation gives CASSYDGMADTEAFF.